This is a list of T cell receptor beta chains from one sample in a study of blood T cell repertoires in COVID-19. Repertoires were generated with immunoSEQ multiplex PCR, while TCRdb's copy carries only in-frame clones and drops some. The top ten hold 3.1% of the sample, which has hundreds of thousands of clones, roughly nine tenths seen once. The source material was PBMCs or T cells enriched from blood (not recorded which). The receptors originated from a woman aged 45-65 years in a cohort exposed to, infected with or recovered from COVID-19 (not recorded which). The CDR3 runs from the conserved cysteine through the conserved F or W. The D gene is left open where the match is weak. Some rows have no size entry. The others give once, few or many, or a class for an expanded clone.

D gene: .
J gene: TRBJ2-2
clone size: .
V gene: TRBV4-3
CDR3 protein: CASSQEGTPTGELFF
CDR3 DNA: TGCGCCAGCAGCCAAGAGGGCACGCCGACCGGGGAGCTGTTTTTT

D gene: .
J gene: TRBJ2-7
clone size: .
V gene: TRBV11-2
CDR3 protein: CASSLVSGAYEQYF
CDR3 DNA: TGTGCCAGCAGCTTAGTTTCGGGAGCCTACGAGCAGTACTTC

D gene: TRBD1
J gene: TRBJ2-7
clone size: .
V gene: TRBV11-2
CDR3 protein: CASSQVGDSAYEQYF
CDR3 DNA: TGTGCCAGCAGCCAAGTCGGGGACAGCGCCTACGAGCAGTACTTC

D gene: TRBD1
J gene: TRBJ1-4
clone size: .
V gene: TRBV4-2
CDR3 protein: CASSPRDRSNEKLFF
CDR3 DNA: TGTGCCAGCAGCCCCCGGGACAGGAGTAATGAAAAACTGTTTTTT

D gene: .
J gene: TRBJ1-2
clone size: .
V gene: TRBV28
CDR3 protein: CASSTHRAGYGYTF
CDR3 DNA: TGTGCCAGCAGTACCCACAGGGCGGGCTATGGCTACACCTTC

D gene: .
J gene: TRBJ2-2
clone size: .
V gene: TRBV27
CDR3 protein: CASTRRDPRTSTGELFF
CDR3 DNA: TGTGCCAGCACTAGGAGGGACCCCAGAACTTCCACCGGGGAGCTGTTTTTT

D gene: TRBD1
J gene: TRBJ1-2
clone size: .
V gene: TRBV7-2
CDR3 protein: CASSLEDRGFGYTF
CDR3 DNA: TGTGCCAGCAGCTTAGAGGACAGGGGGTTCGGCTACACCTTC

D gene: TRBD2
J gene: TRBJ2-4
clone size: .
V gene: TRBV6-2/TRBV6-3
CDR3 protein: CASSYISGPLNIQYF
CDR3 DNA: TGTGCCAGCAGTTACATTAGCGGGCCGCTAAACATTCAGTACTTC

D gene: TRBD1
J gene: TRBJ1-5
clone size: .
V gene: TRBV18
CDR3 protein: CASSIGPTGVQPQHF
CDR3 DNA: TGTGCCAGCTCAATAGGGCCAACAGGGGTTCAGCCCCAGCATTTT

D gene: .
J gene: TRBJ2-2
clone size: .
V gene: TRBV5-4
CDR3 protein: CASSLSAGLISGELFF
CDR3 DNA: TGTGCCAGCAGCTTATCGGCTGGGCTAATATCCGGGGAGCTGTTTTTT

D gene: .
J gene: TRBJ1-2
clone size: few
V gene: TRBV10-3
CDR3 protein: CAISEGELHYGYTF
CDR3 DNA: TGTGCCATCAGTGAGGGTGAGCTCCACTATGGCTACACCTTC

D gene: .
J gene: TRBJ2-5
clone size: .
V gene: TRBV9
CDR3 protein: CASSVLRGQETQYF
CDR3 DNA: TGTGCCAGCAGCGTACTCAGGGGCCAAGAGACCCAGTACTTC

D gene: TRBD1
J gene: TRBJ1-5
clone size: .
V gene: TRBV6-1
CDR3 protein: CASSEVGTGWRNQPQHF
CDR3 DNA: TGTGCCAGCAGTGAAGTCGGGACAGGGTGGCGAAATCAGCCCCAGCATTTT

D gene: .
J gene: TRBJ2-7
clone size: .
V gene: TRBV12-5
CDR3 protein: CASGLLYEQYF
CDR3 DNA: TGTGCTAGTGGTTTGCTGTACGAGCAGTACTTC

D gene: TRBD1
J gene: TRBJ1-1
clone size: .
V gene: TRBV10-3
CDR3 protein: CAATGTGNTEAFF
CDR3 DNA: TGTGCCGCTACCGGGACAGGGAACACTGAAGCTTTCTTT

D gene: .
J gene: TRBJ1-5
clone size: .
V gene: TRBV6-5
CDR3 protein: CASKQGNQPQHF
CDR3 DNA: TGTGCCAGCAAGCAGGGGAATCAGCCCCAGCATTTT

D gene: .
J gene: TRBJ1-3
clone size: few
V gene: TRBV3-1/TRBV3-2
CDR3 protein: CASSLRTASGNTIYF
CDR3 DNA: TGTGCCAGCAGCCTCAGGACAGCCTCTGGAAACACCATATATTTT

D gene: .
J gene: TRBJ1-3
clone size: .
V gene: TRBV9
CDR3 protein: CASSVGSIDSGNTIYF
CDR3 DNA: TGTGCCAGCAGCGTAGGGTCTATCGACTCTGGAAACACCATATATTTT

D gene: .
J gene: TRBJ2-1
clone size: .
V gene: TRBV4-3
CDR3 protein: CASSQGDGSSYNEQFF
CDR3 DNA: TGCGCCAGCAGCCAGGGGGACGGGAGCTCCTACAATGAGCAGTTCTTC

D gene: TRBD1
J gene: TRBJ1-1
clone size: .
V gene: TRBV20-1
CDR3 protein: CSARQGAEAFF
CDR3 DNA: TGCAGTGCTAGACAGGGGGCTGAAGCTTTCTTT

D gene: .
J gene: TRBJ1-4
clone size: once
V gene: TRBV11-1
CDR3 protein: CASSRRGTNEKLFF
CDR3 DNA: TGTGCCAGCAGCCGAAGGGGAACTAATGAAAAACTGTTTTTT

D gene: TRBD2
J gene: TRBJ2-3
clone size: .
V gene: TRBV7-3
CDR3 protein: CASSLRVSGGPNTQYF
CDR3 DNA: TGTGCCAGCAGCTTAAGGGTATCGGGGGGGCCAAATACGCAGTATTTT

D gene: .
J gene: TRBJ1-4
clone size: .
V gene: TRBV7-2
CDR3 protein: CASSPGSGVLEKLFF
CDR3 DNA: TGTGCCAGCAGCCCAGGGTCGGGGGTACTCGAGAAACTGTTTTTT

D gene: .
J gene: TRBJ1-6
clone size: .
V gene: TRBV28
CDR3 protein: CASSTTNSPLHF
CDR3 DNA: TGTGCCAGCAGCACCACAAATTCACCCCTCCACTTT

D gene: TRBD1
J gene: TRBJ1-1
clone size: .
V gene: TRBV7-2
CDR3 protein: CASSLRGGTGWAMNTEAFF
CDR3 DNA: TGTGCCAGCAGCTTGAGGGGGGGGACAGGATGGGCCATGAACACTGAAGCTTTCTTT

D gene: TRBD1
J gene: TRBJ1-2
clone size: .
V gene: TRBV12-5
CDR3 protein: CASGFGGTGQGTGEVVRGYTF
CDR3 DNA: TGTGCTAGTGGTTTTGGGGGTACGGGACAAGGGACAGGGGAAGTGGTGCGTGGCTACACCTTC

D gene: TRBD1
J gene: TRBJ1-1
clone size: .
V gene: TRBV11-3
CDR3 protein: CASSPGQGEDEAFF
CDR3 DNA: TGTGCCAGCAGCCCGGGACAGGGGGAAGATGAAGCTTTCTTT

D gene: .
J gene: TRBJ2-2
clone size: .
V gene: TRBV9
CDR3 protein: CASSGSTGNTGELFF
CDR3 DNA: TGTGCCAGCAGCGGATCGACAGGGAACACCGGGGAGCTGTTTTTT

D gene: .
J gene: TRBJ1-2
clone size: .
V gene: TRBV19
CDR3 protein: CASSIDRISGYTF
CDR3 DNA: TGTGCCAGTAGTATAGACAGGATATCTGGCTACACCTTC

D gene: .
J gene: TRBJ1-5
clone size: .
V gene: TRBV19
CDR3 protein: CASSITSSNQPQHF
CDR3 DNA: TGTGCCAGTAGTATAACATCTAGCAATCAGCCCCAGCATTTT

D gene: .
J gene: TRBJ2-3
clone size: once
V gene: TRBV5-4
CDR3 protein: CASSWGRSGSTDTQYF
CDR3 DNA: TGTGCCAGCAGCTGGGGGCGATCAGGAAGCACAGATACGCAGTATTTT

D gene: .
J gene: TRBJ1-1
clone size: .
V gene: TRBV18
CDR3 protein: CASSPDLNTEAFF
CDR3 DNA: TGTGCCAGCTCACCAGACTTGAACACTGAAGCTTTCTTT

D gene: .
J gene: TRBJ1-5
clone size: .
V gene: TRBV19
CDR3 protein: CASSINQGVVRSNQPQHF
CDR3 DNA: TGTGCCAGTAGTATCAACCAGGGCGTGGTACGGAGCAATCAGCCCCAGCATTTT

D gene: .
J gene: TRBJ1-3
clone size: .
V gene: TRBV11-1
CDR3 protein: CASSRPGTTTGNTIYF
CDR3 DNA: TGTGCCAGCAGCCGCCCGGGGACAACGACGGGAAACACCATATATTTT

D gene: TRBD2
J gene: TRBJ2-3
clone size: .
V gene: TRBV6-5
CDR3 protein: CASSYSLAGHEDTQYF
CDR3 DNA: TGTGCCAGCAGTTACTCGCTAGCGGGGCATGAGGATACGCAGTATTTT

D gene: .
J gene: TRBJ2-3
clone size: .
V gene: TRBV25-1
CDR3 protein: CASSESGILTDTQYF
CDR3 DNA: TGTGCCAGCAGTGAATCAGGGATTCTAACAGATACGCAGTATTTT

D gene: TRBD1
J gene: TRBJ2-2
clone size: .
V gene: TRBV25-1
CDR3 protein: CASSESTGISGELFF
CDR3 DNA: TGTGCCAGCAGTGAATCGACAGGGATTTCCGGGGAGCTGTTTTTT

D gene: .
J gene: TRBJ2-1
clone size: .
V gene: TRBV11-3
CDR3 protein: CASRKGRGWDEQFF
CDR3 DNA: TGTGCCAGCAGGAAAGGACGGGGTTGGGATGAGCAGTTCTTC

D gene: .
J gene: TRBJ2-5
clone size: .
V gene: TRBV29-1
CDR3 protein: CSVDGRGLGETQYF
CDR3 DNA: TGCAGCGTTGACGGGCGGGGATTGGGAGAGACCCAGTACTTC

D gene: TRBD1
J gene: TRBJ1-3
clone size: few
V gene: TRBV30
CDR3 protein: CAWNRDSVGNTIYF
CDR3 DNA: TGTGCCTGGAATAGGGACAGCGTTGGAAACACCATATATTTT